This TCR beta chain was identified during a study of beta chain features in type 1 diabetes. Study-wide background: Sorted cells, about 99 million in number, were examined across all samples.

The V and J ends lost 2 bases and 1 base respectively, with 16 bases between them. Germline V lookup: CDR1 SGHTA, CDR2 FQGNSA. The CDR3 runs to 17 residues. Overall study findings and caveats: Lower insertion and higher deletion counts appeared at VDJ junctions in type 1 diabetes patients.

Of note for this clone: Its antigen is as yet unknown.

TCRB transcripts that were expressed got sequenced, as all of the isolated RNA had been reverse transcribed. Average reads for naive, central memory and regulatory T cell samples were roughly 3.4 million. Clones were read by immunoSEQ multiplex PCR, and TCRdb kept only the in-frame ones, dropping some. The data contain 350,000 to 450,000 clones, approximately 15% of them singletons. The chain has TRBV7-2 and TRBJ2-3, with D tentatively TRBD2 (5 bases). The sequence was obtained from a man between 25 and 39 years old in good health. Material: naive CD4+ T cells from blood. The CDR3 loop reads CASSLRSLVRGTDTQYF. CDR3 nucleotide sequence: TGTGCCAGCAGCTTAAGGTCCCTAGTGCGGGGCACAGATACGCAGTATTTT.